Listed here are 18 T cell receptor beta chains from one sample, sequenced in a study of radiation and T cells in renal cell carcinoma. Time point indicated: baseline pretreatment blood. This sample's treatment: 15 Gy SBRT to primary tumor, nephrectomy 4 weeks later. Clones were sequenced by immunoSEQ multiplex PCR, and TCRdb holds only the in-frame ones, with some missing. This table has some 100,000 clones, 82% appearing once. The specimen was blood, collected from a patient whose treatment included radiotherapy and nephrectomy. These receptor sequences come from a man between 60 and 75 years old with renal cell carcinoma.

The V gene is TRBV4-1, the J gene TRBJ2-5; unclear D gene. V was cut by 3 bases and J by 2 bases, with 13 bases left in between. Germline V gives CDR1 MGHRA, CDR2 YSYEKL. The CDR3 is 15 residues long. The CDR3 loop is CASSHYLLGQETQYF. Here the CDR3 DNA reads TGCGCCAGCAGCCATTATCTGCTGGGGCAAGAGACCCAGTACTTC.

J is TRBJ2-7 and V is TRBV29-1; D remains ambiguous. This CDR3 has 13 residues. Trimming took 7 bases from V and 4 from J, leaving 17 bases between them. Germline V CDR1 and CDR2: SQVTM, ANQGSEA. CDR3 sequence: CSASYPHLYEQYF. The DNA for the CDR3 is TGCAGCGCCTCATACCCTCATCTGTACGAGCAGTACTTC.

The V call is TRBV11-3, the J call TRBJ2-1, with 9 positions matching TRBD1. The trim removed 5 bases at V and 0 bases at J, leaving 8 bases unmatched. In germline, CDR1 is SGHNT, CDR2 YENEEA. The CDR3 is made up of 17 amino acids. CDR3 protein: CASSLGQGSNSYNEQFF. CDR3 coding DNA: TGTGCCAGCAGCCTTGGACAGGGGAGCAACTCCTACAATGAGCAGTTCTTC. The variable domain in full, with the rest retrieved from reference TRBV11-3 and TRBJ2-1, is EAGVVQSPRYKIIEKKQPVAFWCNPISGHNTLYWYLQNLGQGPELLIRYENEEAVDDSQLPKDRFSAERLKGVDSTLKIQPAELGDSAVYLCASSLGQGSNSYNEQFFGPGTRLTVL.

The chain employs TRBV6-1 and TRBJ1-5, with a possible D match to TRBD1 (6 bases). Germline V gene sequence: CDR1 MNHNS, CDR2 SASEGT. The CDR3 is made up of 14 amino acids. V was pared by 7 bases and J by 3 bases, with 13 bases between. The CDR3 is CASNGGAHNQPQHF. The CDR3 DNA reads as TGTGCCAGCAATGGGGGGGCGCACAATCAGCCCCAGCATTTT.

This clone has only one observation. The J gene is TRBJ1-2, the V gene TRBV28; TRBD1 aligns across 10 bases. The V and J ends lost 6 bases and 4 bases, in that order; junction bases with no gene match: 5. Germline V gene sequence: CDR1 MDHEN, CDR2 SYDVKM. This CDR3 has 14 residues. The CDR3 protein is CASSPTGGFYGYTF. In nucleotides, the CDR3 is TGTGCCAGCAGCCCGACAGGGGGCTTCTATGGCTACACCTTC.

The V and J genes are TRBV7-9 and TRBJ2-7; D remains ambiguous. Germline values: CDR1 SEHNR, CDR2 FQNEAQ (reference sequence). Trimming shortened V by 5 bases and J by 6 bases, and 17 bases separated the two germline ends. There are 14 residues in the CDR3. The CDR3 DNA sequence: TGTGCCAGCAGCCTCCCAGGAGACACACGCGAGCAGTACTTC. Translation gives CASSLPGDTREQYF. The full variable domain, in which reference TRBV7-9 and TRBJ2-7 provide the parts outside the CDR3, is DTGVSQNPRHKITKRGQNVTFRCDPISEHNRLYWYRQTLGQGPEFLTYFQNEAQLEKSRLLSDRFSAERPKGSFSTLEIQRTEQGDSAMYLCASSLPGDTREQYFGPGTRLTVT.

This clone was seen a single time. The chain recombines TRBV5-6 with TRBJ2-7; D is ambiguous. The CDR3 extends over 15 amino acids. V was clipped by 0 bases and J by 4 bases, with 14 bases between them. The germline gives CDR1 SGHDT, CDR2 YYEEEE. CDR3 DNA: TGTGCCAGCAGCTTGGCTTGGCCCGCCGGGTACGAGCAGTACTTC. Translation gives CASSLAWPAGYEQYF.

This clone has only one observation. V and J are TRBV6-1 and TRBJ2-5; 12 bases match TRBD1. V trimming: 0 bases; J trimming: 5 bases; junction bases outside the gene matches: 7. There are 17 residues in the CDR3. The V gene's germline CDR1 is MNHNS and CDR2 SASEGT. CDR3 amino acids: CASSEAMGQGARETQYF. The CDR3 DNA reads as TGTGCCAGCAGTGAAGCGATGGGACAGGGGGCTCGGGAGACCCAGTACTTC.

This sequence joins TRBV11-2 and TRBJ2-3; 7 bases match TRBD2. Germline assignment: CDR1 SGHAT and CDR2 FQNNGV. V lost 5 bases, J lost 6 bases, and 20 bases stayed unmatched. The CDR3 consists of 18 residues. The CDR3 nucleotides read TGTGCCAGCAGCCGTAAGTCCTTAGCGGCGGGGGTTGTGGATACGCAGTATTTT. Its protein is CASSRKSLAAGVVDTQYF.

The CDR3 region has the DNA TGCGCCAGCAGCTTGGTTGCTAGCGGGGACTCCTACAATGAGCAGTTCTTC. Translation: CASSLVASGDSYNEQFF. The rearrangement uses TRBV5-1 and TRBJ2-1, with 9 bases fitting TRBD2. V was pared by 0 bases and J by 0 bases, with 4 bases of the junction left unmatched. The CDR3 totals 17 residues. Looked up from germline, CDR1 is SGHRS and CDR2 is YFSETQ. The full variable domain, in which reference TRBV5-1 and TRBJ2-1 provide the parts outside the CDR3, is KAGVTQTPRYLIKTRGQQVTLSCSPISGHRSVSWYQQTPGQGLQFLFEYFSETQRNKGNFPGRFSGRQFSNSRSEMNVSTLELGDSALYLCASSLVASGDSYNEQFFGPGTRLTVL.

J is TRBJ2-7 and V is TRBV21-1; the tabulated D call, TRBD1, remains unverified against the DNA. TRBV21-1 is a documented pseudogene. This CDR3 spans 15 amino acids. This CDR3 reads CASSHRTTESHEQYF. The CDR3 DNA reads as TGTGCCAGCTCGCATCGGACGACAGAGAGCCACGAGCAGTACTTC.

The CDR3 is CASSIPGIGYEQYF. CDR3 DNA: TGTGCCAGTAGTATTCCGGGAATCGGGTACGAGCAGTACTTC. The chain combines TRBV19 with TRBJ2-7; D may be TRBD2 (5 bases). This CDR3 region has 14 residues. Germline V gene data show CDR1 as LNHDA and CDR2 as SQIVND (reference sequence). The ends were cut back, 3 bases at V and 4 bases at J, with 13 bases in the middle.

The chain combines TRBV10-2 with TRBJ2-2; D gene unclear. Trimming removed 5 bases at V and 0 bases at J, with 10 bases between. The CDR3 covers 15 residues. From germline, CDR1 is WSHSY and CDR2 SAAADI. The chain's CDR3 is CASSFRRPNTGELFF. CDR3 bases: TGCGCCAGCAGTTTTAGGCGACCGAACACCGGGGAGCTGTTTTTT.

In this sample, this clone turned up once. The rearrangement uses TRBV5-1 and TRBJ2-3, with 10 bases matching TRBD2. J was trimmed by 5 bases and V by 1 base; bases with no gene match: 7. The germline CDR1 and CDR2 sequences are SGHRS and YFSETQ. The CDR3 length is 16 residues. The CDR3 sequence: CASSLNSGRAGDTQYF. CDR3 sequence (DNA): TGCGCCAGCAGCTTGAACAGCGGGAGGGCCGGAGATACGCAGTATTTT.

This clone has only one observation. This sequence joins TRBV6-5 and TRBJ2-3; no clear D gene. The V end was cut by 4 bases, the J end by 2 bases, with 7 bases between. CDR3 length: 13 residues. The germline gives CDR1 MNHEY, CDR2 SVGAGI. The CDR3 protein is CASSSANTDTQYF. As DNA, the CDR3 is TGTGCCAGCAGTTCCGCAAACACAGATACGCAGTATTTT.

CDR3 nucleotides: TGTGCCAGCAGCTCCCCCTGGAGCGGGAGTGATACGCAGTATTTT. Its translation is CASSSPWSGSDTQYF. V and J are TRBV7-9 and TRBJ2-3, with TRBD2 identical over 8 bases. In germline, CDR1 is SEHNR, CDR2 FQNEAQ (reference sequence). V lost 4 bases, J lost 6 bases, and 9 bases stayed unmatched. The CDR3 runs to 15 residues. The whole variable domain, remainder taken from reference TRBV7-9 and TRBJ2-3, is DTGVSQNPRHKITKRGQNVTFRCDPISEHNRLYWYRQTLGQGPEFLTYFQNEAQLEKSRLLSDRFSAERPKGSFSTLEIQRTEQGDSAMYLCASSSPWSGSDTQYFGPGTRLTVL.

V is TRBV7-9 and J is TRBJ2-1; a possible D gene is TRBD2 (6 bases). CDR3 size: 12 residues. Trimming left V 5 bases short and J 8 bases short, with 10 bases between. CDR1 SEHNR and CDR2 FQNEAQ come from the germline V gene (reference sequence). CDR3 sequence reads: CASSPPGDEQFF. DNA of the CDR3: TGTGCCAGCAGCCCCCCGGGGGATGAGCAGTTCTTC. Complete variable domain (other parts from reference TRBV7-9 and TRBJ2-1): DTGVSQNPRHKITKRGQNVTFRCDPISEHNRLYWYRQTLGQGPEFLTYFQNEAQLEKSRLLSDRFSAERPKGSFSTLEIQRTEQGDSAMYLCASSPPGDEQFFGPGTRLTVL.

The rearrangement links TRBV10-1 to TRBJ2-7, with 11 bases that match TRBD1. The CDR3 contains 15 residues. The V and J ends lost 6 bases and 4 bases, in that order; junction bases with no gene match: 8. Germline CDR1 reads WNHNN; CDR2 reads SYGVQD (reference sequence). The CDR3 DNA is TGCGCCAGCAGCCCGGGACAGGGGGATAGGTACGAGCAGTACTTC. It is translated as CASSPGQGDRYEQYF.